Following are 4 T cell receptor beta chains from one sample sequenced in a study of CD8+CD57+ T cells in acquired aplastic anemia. Profiling that covered TCR beta VDJ and CDR3 relied on genomic DNA as its template. TCRdb re-derived calls from the reads in MiXCR, one entry per CDR3 protein. The data contain 200,000 to 250,000 distinct CDR3 sequences, 61% of them singletons. Sample: sorted CD4+, CD8+, or CD8+CD57+ T cells (not recorded which) from PBMCs. The source of these receptors is a human donor in good health.

V and J are TRBV7-9 and TRBJ1-1; D gene uncertain. The germline V gene encodes CDR1 SEHNR and CDR2 FQNEAQ (reference sequence). This CDR3 region has 13 residues. V gave up 3 bases and J gave up 3 bases, with 8 bases separating them. CDR3 residues: CASSFYGYTEAFF. In nucleotides, the CDR3 is TGTGCCAGCAGCTTTTATGGGTACACTGAAGCTTTCTTT.

V usage is TRBV5-1 and J usage is TRBJ2-7, with D perhaps TRBD1 or TRBD2 (6 bases each). The germline gives CDR1 SGHRS, CDR2 YFSETQ. The length of the CDR3 is 15 residues. V dropped 0 bases and J dropped 3 bases, with 13 bases sitting between them. CDR3 sequence: CASSLGWGAIYEQYF. The CDR3 DNA follows: TGCGCCAGCAGCTTGGGGTGGGGGGCGATCTACGAGCAGTACTTC.

This rearrangement joins TRBV25-1 to TRBJ2-1; 7 nucleotides match TRBD2. CDR1 MGHDK and CDR2 SYGVNS come from the germline V gene. The CDR3 runs 18 residues. The V gene end was trimmed by 1 base and the J gene end by 4 bases; junction bases not matched to a gene: 13. CDR3 bases: TGTGCCAGCAGTGAATCATTGGCTGCGGGAGAACCGTACAATGAGCAGTTCTTC. This gives the protein CASSESLAAGEPYNEQFF.

This clonotype was seen a single time. The chain uses TRBV20-1 and TRBJ1-2; D is possibly TRBD1 (5 bases). The germline V gene encodes CDR1 DFQATT and CDR2 SNEGSKA (reference sequence). The CDR3 covers 12 residues. The ends were cut back, 6 bases at V and 8 bases at J, with 16 bases in the middle. Here the CDR3 reads CSAPRGKEGYTF. The CDR3 coding sequence is TGCAGTGCCCCCCGGGGGAAGGAAGGCTACACCTTC.